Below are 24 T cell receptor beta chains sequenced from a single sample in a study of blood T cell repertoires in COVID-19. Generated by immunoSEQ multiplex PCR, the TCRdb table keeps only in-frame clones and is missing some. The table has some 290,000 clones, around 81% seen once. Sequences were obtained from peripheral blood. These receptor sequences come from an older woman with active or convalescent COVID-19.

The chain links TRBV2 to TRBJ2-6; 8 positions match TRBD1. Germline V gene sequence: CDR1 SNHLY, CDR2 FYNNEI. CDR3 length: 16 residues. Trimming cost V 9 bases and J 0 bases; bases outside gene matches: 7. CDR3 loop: CASGQGGGSGANVLTF. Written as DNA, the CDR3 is TGTGCCAGTGGACAGGGCGGCGGCTCTGGGGCCAACGTCCTGACTTTC.

CDR3 sequence: CASSYTQTRGETQYF. The DNA of the CDR3 is TGTGCCAGCAGTTACACCCAGACCAGGGGCGAGACCCAGTACTTC. The chain couples TRBV5-5 to TRBJ2-5, with a weak D call TRBD1 (6 bases). The germline V gene encodes CDR1 SGHKS and CDR2 YYEKEE (reference sequence). Trimming removed 5 bases at V and 5 bases at J, with 19 bases between. The CDR3 has 15 amino acids.

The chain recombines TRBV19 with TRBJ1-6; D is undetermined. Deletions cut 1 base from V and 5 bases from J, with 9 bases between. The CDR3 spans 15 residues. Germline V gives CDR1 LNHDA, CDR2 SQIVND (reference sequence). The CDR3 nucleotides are TGTGCCAGTAGTATAGGTTCCCAGGATAATTCACCCCTCCACTTT. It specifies CASSIGSQDNSPLHF.

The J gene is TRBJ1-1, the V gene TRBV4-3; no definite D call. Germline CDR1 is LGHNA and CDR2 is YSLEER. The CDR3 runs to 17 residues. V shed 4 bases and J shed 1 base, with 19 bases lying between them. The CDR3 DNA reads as TGCGCCAGCAGCCGAAGTAGAGGAGCGATGGGGAACACTGAAGCTTTCTTT. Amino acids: CASSRSRGAMGNTEAFF.

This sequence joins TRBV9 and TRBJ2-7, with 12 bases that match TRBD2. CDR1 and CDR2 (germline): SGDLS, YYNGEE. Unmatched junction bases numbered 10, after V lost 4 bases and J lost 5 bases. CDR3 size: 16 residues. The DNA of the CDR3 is TGTGCCAGCAGCCCAGGCCCTAGCGGGGGGGCCCACGAGCAGTACTTC. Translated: CASSPGPSGGAHEQYF.

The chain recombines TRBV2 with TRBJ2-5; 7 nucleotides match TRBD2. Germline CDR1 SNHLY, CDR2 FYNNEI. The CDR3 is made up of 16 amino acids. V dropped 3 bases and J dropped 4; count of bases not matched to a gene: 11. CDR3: CASSDLLAGAGETQYF. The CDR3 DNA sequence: TGTGCCAGCAGTGATCTTTTAGCGGGCGCGGGAGAGACCCAGTACTTC.

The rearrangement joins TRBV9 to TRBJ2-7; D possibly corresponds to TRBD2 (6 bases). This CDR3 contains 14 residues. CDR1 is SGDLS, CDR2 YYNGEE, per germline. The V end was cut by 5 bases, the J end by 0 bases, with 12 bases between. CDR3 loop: CASSLGTPSYEQYF. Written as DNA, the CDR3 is TGTGCCAGCAGTCTAGGGACTCCCTCCTACGAGCAGTACTTC.

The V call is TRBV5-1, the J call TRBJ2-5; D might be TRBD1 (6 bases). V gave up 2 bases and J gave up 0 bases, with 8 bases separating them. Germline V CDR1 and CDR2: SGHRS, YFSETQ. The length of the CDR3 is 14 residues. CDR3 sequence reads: CASSLGQHQETQYF. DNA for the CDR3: TGCGCCAGCAGCTTAGGACAGCACCAAGAGACCCAGTACTTC.

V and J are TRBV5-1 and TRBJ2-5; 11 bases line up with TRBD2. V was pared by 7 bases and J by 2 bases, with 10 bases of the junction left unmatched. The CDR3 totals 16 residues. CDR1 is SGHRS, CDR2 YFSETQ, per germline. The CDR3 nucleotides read TGCGCCAGCGCCACTTTAGCGGGGGGGATACAAGAGACCCAGTACTTC. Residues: CASATLAGGIQETQYF.

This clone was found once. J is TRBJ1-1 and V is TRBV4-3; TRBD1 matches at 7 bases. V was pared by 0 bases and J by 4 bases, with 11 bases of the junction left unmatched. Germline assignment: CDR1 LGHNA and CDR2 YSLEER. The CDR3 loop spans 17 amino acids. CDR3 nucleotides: TGCGCCAGCAGCCAAGATCCCCAACAAAGACAGGGCACTGAAGCTTTCTTT. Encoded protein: CASSQDPQQRQGTEAFF.

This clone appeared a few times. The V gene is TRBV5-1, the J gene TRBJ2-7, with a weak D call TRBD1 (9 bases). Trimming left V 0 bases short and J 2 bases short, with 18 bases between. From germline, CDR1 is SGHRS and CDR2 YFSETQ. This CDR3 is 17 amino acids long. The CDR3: CASSLERAGDRAYEQYF. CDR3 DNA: TGCGCCAGCAGCTTGGAAAGAGCGGGGGACAGGGCCTACGAGCAGTACTTC. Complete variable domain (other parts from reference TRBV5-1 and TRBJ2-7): KAGVTQTPRYLIKTRGQQVTLSCSPISGHRSVSWYQQTPGQGLQFLFEYFSETQRNKGNFPGRFSGRQFSNSRSEMNVSTLELGDSALYLCASSLERAGDRAYEQYFGPGTRLTVT.

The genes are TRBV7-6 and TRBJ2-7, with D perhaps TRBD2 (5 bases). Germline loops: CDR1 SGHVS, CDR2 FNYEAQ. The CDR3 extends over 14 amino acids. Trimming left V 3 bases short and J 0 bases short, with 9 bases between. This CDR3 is CASSFGGSSYEQYF. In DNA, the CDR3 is TGTGCCAGCAGCTTCGGTGGGAGCTCCTACGAGCAGTACTTC.

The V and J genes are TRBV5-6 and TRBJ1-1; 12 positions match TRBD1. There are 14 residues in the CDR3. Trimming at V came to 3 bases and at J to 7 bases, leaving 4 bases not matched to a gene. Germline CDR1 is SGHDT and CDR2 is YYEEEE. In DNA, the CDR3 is TGTGCCAGCAGCTGGGACAGGGGGCACCTTGAAGCTTTCTTT. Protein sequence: CASSWDRGHLEAFF.

CDR3 residues: CASSPGERSNQPQHF. CDR3 in DNA: TGTGCCAGCAGCCCAGGGGAGAGAAGCAATCAGCCCCAGCATTTT. The chain links TRBV7-9 to TRBJ1-5, with a possible D match to TRBD1 (6 bases). The CDR3 length is 15 residues. Germline V gene data show CDR1 as SEHNR and CDR2 as FQNEAQ (reference sequence). The V end was cut by 5 bases, the J end by 1 base, with 12 bases between.

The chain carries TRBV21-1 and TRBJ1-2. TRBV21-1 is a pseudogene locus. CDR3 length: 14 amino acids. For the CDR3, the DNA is TGTGCCAGCAGCAGCGGGCCTTACTGGGATGGCTACACCTTC. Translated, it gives CASSSGPYWDGYTF.

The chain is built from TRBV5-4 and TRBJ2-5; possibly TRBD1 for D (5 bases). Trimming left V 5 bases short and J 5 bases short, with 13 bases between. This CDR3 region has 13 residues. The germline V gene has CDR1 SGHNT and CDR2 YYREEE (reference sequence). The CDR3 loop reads CASRSAGLETQYF. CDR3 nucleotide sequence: TGTGCCAGCAGGTCTGCAGGGTTGGAGACCCAGTACTTC. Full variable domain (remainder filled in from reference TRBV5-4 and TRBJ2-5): ETGVTQSPTHLIKTRGQQVTLRCSSQSGHNTVSWYQQALGQGPQFIFQYYREEENGRGNFPPRFSGLQFPNYSSELNVNALELDDSALYLCASRSAGLETQYFGPGTRLLVL.

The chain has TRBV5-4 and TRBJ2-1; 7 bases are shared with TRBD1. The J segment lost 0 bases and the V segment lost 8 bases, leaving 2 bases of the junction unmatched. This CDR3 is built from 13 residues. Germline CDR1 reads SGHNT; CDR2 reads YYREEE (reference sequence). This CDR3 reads CASQGVSYNEQFF. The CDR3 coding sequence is TGTGCCAGTCAGGGGGTCTCCTACAATGAGCAGTTCTTC.

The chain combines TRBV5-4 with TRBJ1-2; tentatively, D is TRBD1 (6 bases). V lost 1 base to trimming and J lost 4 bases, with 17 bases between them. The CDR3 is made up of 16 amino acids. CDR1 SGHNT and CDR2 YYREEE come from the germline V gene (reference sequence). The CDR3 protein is CASSLYPNPRGYGYTF. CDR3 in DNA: TGTGCCAGCAGCTTGTATCCGAACCCCAGGGGCTATGGCTACACCTTC. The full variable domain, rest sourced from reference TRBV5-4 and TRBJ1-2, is ETGVTQSPTHLIKTRGQQVTLRCSSQSGHNTVSWYQQALGQGPQFIFQYYREEENGRGNFPPRFSGLQFPNYSSELNVNALELDDSALYLCASSLYPNPRGYGYTFGSGTRLTVV.

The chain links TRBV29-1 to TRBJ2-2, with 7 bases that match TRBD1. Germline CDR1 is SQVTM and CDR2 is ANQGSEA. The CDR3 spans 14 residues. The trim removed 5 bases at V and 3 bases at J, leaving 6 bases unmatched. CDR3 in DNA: TGCAGCGTTTTCGGACAGGCGGACACCGGGGAGCTGTTTTTT. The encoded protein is CSVFGQADTGELFF.

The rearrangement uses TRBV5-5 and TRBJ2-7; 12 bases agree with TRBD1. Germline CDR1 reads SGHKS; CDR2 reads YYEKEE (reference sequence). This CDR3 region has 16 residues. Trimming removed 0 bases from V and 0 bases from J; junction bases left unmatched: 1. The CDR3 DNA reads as TGTGCCAGCAGCTTGGGGGGACAGGGGGCCTCCTACGAGCAGTACTTC. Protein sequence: CASSLGGQGASYEQYF. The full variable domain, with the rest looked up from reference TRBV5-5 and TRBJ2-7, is DAGVTQSPTHLIKTRGQQVTLRCSPISGHKSVSWYQQVLGQGPQFIFQYYEKEERGRGNFPDRFSARQFPNYSSELNVNALLLGDSALYLCASSLGGQGASYEQYFGPGTRLTVT.

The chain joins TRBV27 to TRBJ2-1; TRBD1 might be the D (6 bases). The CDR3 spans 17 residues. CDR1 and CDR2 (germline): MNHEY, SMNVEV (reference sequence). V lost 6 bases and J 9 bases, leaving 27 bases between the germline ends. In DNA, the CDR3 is TGTGCCAGCAGCCGAAAAGGGGGTTGGAACAAGGACTTTGAGCAGTTCTTC. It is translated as CASSRKGGWNKDFEQFF.

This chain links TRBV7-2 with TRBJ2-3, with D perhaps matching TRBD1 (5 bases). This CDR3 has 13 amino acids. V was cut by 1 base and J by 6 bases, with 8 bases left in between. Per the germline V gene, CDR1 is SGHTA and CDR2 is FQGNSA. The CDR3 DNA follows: TGTGCCAGCAGCTTAGGCTACAGGGATACGCAGTATTTT. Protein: CASSLGYRDTQYF.

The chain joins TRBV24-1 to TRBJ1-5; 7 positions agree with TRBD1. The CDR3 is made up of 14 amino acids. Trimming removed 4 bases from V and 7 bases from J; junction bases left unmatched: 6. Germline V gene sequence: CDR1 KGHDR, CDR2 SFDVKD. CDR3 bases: TGTGCCACCAGTGAGACGGGACAGTCGCAGCCCCAGCATTTT. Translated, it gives CATSETGQSQPQHF.

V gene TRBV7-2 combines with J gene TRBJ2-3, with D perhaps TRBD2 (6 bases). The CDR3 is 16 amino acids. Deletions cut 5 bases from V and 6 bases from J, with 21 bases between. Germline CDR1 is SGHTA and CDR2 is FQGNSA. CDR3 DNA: TGTGCCAGCAGCCCGAACGGACGCGGGGTCCTGGATACGCAGTATTTT. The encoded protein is CASSPNGRGVLDTQYF. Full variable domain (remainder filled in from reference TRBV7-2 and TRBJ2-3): GAGVSQSPSNKVTEKGKDVELRCDPISGHTALYWYRQSLGQGLEFLIYFQGNSAPDKSGLPSDRFSAERTGGSVSTLTIQRTQQEDSAVYLCASSPNGRGVLDTQYFGPGTRLTVL.